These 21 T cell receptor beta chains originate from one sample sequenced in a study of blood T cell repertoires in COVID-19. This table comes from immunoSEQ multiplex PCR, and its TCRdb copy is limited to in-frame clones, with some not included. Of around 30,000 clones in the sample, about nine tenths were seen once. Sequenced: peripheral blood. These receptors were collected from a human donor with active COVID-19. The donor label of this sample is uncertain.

The CDR3 spells CASRTRSGGRGETQYF. The CDR3 nucleotides read TGTGCCAGCCGAACCCGTAGCGGGGGGCGGGGGGAGACCCAGTACTTC. V is TRBV2 and J is TRBJ2-5; 10 positions match TRBD2. There are 16 residues in the CDR3. Germline CDR1 reads SNHLY; CDR2 reads FYNNEI. The V segment lost 8 bases and the J segment 5 bases; nucleotides outside the gene matches: 14.

The CDR3 DNA reads as TGTGCCAGCAGCTATTCTAGCGGGGGGACCCAAAACATTCAGTACTTC. Protein sequence: CASSYSSGGTQNIQYF. The chain links TRBV11-2 to TRBJ2-4; TRBD2 agrees at 11 bases. The CDR3 length is 16 residues. With V trimmed by 4 bases and J by 5 bases, 7 bases remained unmatched. Germline assignment: CDR1 SGHAT and CDR2 FQNNGV.

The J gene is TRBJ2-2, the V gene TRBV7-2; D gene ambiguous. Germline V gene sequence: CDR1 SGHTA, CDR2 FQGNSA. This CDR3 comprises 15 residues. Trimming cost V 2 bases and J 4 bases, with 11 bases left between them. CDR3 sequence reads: CASSLISVITGELFF. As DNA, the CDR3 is TGTGCCAGCAGCTTAATTTCCGTAATCACCGGGGAGCTGTTTTTT.

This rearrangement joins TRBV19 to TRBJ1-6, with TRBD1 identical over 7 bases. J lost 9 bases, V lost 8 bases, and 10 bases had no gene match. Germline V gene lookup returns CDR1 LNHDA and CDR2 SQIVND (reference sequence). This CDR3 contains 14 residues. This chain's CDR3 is CASGSGQASSPLHF. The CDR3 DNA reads TGTGCCAGTGGGAGCGGACAGGCGTCTTCACCCCTCCACTTT. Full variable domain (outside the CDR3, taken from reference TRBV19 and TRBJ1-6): DGGITQSPKYLFRKEGQNVTLSCEQNLNHDAMYWYRQDPGQGLRLIYYSQIVNDFQKGDIAEGYSVSREKKESFPLTVTSAQKNPTAFYLCASGSGQASSPLHFGNGTRLTVT.

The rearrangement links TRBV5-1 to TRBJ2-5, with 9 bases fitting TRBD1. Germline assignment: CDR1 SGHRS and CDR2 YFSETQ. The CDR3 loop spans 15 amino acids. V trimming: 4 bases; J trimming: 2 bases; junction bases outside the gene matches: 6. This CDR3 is CASSPGDRVQETQYF. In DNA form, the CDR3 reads TGCGCCAGCAGCCCGGGGGACAGGGTTCAAGAGACCCAGTACTTC.

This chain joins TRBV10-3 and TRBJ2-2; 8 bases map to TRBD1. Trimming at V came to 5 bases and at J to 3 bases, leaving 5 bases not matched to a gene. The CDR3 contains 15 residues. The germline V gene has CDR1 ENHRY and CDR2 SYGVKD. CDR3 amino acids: CAISKDRDDTGELFF. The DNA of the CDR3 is TGTGCCATCAGTAAGGACAGGGACGACACCGGGGAGCTGTTTTTT.

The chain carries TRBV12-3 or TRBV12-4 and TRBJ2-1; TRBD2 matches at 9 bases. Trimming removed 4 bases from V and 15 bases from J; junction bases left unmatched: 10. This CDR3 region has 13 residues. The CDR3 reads CASSSSSGVDPFF. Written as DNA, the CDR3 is TGTGCCAGCAGTTCATCTAGCGGGGTGGATCCGTTCTTC.

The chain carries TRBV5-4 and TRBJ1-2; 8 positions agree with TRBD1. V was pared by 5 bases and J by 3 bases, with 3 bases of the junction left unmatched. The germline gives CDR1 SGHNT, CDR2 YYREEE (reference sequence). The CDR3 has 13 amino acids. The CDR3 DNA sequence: TGTGCCAGCAGTCCGACAGGGGACTATGGCTACACCTTC. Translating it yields CASSPTGDYGYTF.

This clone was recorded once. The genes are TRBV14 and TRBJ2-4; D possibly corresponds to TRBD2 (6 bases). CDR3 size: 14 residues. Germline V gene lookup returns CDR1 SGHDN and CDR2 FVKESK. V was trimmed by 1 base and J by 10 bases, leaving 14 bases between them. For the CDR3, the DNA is TGTGCCAGCAGCCAAGCTACTTATGGGGGGATTCAGTACTTC. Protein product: CASSQATYGGIQYF.

CDR3 region: CAGSTGGRYEQYF. CDR3 DNA sequence: TGTGCCGGTTCAACAGGGGGCCGCTACGAGCAGTACTTC. The chain links TRBV28 to TRBJ2-7; 9 nucleotides match TRBD1. V was pared by 11 bases and J by 3 bases, with 8 bases of the junction left unmatched. Germline V gene lookup returns CDR1 MDHEN and CDR2 SYDVKM. This CDR3 spans 13 amino acids.

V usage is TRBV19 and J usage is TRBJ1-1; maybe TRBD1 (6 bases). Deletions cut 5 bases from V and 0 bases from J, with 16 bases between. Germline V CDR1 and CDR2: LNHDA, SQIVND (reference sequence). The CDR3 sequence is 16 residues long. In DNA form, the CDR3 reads TGTGCCAGTAGTTCGCCCTACAGGGTCGTGAACACTGAAGCTTTCTTT. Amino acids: CASSSPYRVVNTEAFF.

CDR3 protein: CASSPRGGGYEQYF. CDR3 DNA sequence: TGTGCCAGCAGCCCTAGAGGCGGGGGCTACGAGCAGTACTTC. The chain joins TRBV11-2 to TRBJ2-7; the match to TRBD2 covers 7 bases. The CDR3 is 14 amino acids. Per the germline V gene, CDR1 is SGHAT and CDR2 is FQNNGV. The junction had 7 bases not matched to a gene; V was cut back by 5 bases and J by 3 bases.

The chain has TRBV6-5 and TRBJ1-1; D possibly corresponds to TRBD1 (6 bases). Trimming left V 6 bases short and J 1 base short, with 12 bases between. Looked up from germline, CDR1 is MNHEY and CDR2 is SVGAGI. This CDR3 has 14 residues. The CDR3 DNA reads TGTGCCAGCAGCCGGGACAACTGGAACACTGAAGCTTTCTTT. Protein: CASSRDNWNTEAFF.

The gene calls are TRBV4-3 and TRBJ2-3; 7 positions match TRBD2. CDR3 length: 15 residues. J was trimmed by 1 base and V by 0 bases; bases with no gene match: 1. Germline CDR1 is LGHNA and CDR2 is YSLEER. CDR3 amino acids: CASSQDLAGTDTQYF. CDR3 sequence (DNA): TGCGCCAGCAGCCAAGATCTAGCGGGCACAGATACGCAGTATTTT.

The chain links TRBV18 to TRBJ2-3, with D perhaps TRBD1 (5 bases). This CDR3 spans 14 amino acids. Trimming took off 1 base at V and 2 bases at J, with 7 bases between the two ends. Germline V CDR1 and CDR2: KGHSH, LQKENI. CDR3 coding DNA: TGTGCCAGCTCACCACAGGGGCCCACAGATACGCAGTATTTT. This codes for CASSPQGPTDTQYF.

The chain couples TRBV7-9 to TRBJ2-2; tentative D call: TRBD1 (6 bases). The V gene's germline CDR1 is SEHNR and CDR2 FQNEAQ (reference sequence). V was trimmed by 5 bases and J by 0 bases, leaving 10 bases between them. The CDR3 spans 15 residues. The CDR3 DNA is TGTGCCAGCAGCCGCAGGGGATCGAACACCGGGGAGCTGTTTTTT. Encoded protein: CASSRRGSNTGELFF.

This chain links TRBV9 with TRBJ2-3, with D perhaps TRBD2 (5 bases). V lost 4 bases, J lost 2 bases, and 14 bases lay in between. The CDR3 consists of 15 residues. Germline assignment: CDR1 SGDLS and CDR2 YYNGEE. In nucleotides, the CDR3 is TGTGCCAGCAGCCTGGCGGGTGATAACACAGATACGCAGTATTTT. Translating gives CASSLAGDNTDTQYF.

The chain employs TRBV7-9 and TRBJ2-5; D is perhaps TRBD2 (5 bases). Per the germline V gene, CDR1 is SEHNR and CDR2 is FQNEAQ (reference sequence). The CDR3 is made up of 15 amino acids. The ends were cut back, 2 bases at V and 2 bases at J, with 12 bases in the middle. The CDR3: CASSLTERIQETQYF. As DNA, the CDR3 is TGTGCCAGCAGCTTAACAGAGCGGATACAAGAGACCCAGTACTTC.

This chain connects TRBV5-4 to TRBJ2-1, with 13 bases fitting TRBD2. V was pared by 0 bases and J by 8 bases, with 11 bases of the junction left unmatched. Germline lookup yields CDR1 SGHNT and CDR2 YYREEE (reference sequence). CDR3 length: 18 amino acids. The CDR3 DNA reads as TGTGCCAGCAGCTTGGCCCTCACTAGCGGGGGGGCTAACCATGAGCAGTTCTTC. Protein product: CASSLALTSGGANHEQFF. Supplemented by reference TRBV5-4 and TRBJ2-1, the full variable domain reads ETGVTQSPTHLIKTRGQQVTLRCSSQSGHNTVSWYQQALGQGPQFIFQYYREEENGRGNFPPRFSGLQFPNYSSELNVNALELDDSALYLCASSLALTSGGANHEQFFGPGTRLTVL.

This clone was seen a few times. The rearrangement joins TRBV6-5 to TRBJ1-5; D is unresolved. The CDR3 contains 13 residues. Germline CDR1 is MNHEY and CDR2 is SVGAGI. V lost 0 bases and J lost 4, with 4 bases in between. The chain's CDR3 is CASSYSYNQPQHF. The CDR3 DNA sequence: TGTGCCAGCAGTTACTCTTATAATCAGCCCCAGCATTTT.

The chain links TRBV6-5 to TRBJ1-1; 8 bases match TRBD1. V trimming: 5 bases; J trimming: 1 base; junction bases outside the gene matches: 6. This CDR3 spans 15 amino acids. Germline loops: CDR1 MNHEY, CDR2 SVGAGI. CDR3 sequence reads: CASSQGAGWNTEAFF. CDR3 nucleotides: TGTGCCAGCAGTCAGGGGGCGGGGTGGAACACTGAAGCTTTCTTT.